This T cell receptor (beta chain) was profiled in a study of T cells after yellow fever vaccination (dated by TCRdb to between 2017 and 2020). For context, the study as a whole: Libraries from fractions with low cell numbers were prepared with the SMART-Seq v4 Ultra Low Input RNA kit. To follow T-cell clones before and after primary and booster YFV17D yellow fever vaccination, bulk TCR alpha and beta repertoires were sequenced over time. The cohort comprised two healthy male donors, one aged 18 to 29 and one aged 30 to 39 years. Bulk PBMC replicates and cell subsets were isolated from blood drawn at multiple timepoints before and after both primary and secondary immunization.

The research as a whole found: After the booster, most clones that had expanded after primary vaccination were detected again (over 95% of CD4 and around nine tenths of CD8), suggesting broad maintenance of memory. Compared with the primary T-cell response, the secondary T-cell response was faster but weaker, reaching its peak on day 5 rather than on day 15. FACS-sorted repertoires could contain abundant contaminating clonotypes from the bulk population, so computational filtering was required. Only a couple of donors were included in the study, so the extent to which the findings can be generalized is limited. A small fraction of clonotypes appeared in both the CD4 and CD8 compartments, likely as a result of convergent recombination.

TCRdb records Illumina NovaSeq 6000 as the sequencer. Synthesis of TCR cDNA relied on 5'RACE template switching, a step that introduced a universal primer site along with unique molecular identifiers. Priming of cDNA synthesis was performed from both the TCR alpha and TCR beta constant segments. Libraries were amplified in two PCR steps, with sample barcodes and sequencing adapters added in the second step. Sequencing of the libraries was done on either Illumina HiSeq 2500 (2x100 bp) or NovaSeq (2x150 bp). Under the source paper's analysis protocol: Demultiplexing of reads and collapsing into UMI consensus sequences were performed with MIGEC, and V(D)J alignment was carried out with MiXCR. Using edgeR on replicate PBMC samples, clonotypes were called vaccine-responding if FDR was below 0.01 and the log2 fold change was above 5 up to day 15. Each bulk clonotype was labeled CD4 or CD8 based on which sequenced repertoire, CD4 or CD8, contained the clonotype at higher abundance. TCRdb reanalyzed the raw reads on its own, using fastp at Q25 for trimming and MiXCR for clone calling, and kept in-frame beta chains. All rows with the same CDR3 protein become a single entry with the most common DNA and genes. These V and J calls are TCRdb output, not the study's own analysis. In this sample the table shows roughly 160,000 distinct CDR3 sequences, approximately 9.7% of which occur a single time. The top ten clonotypes cover about a third of the sample.

As regards this clonotype: No antigen is known for it. Base quality data are lacking; no much larger clone is found one base away.

In the paper's terms, the treatment or condition label means: live attenuated yellow fever vaccine strain. PBMCs were isolated from peripheral blood using a standard Ficoll-Paque protocol. Dynabeads CD4 and CD8 positive selection kits were used to isolate the CD4 and CD8 T-cell fractions. RNA was extracted with TriZol from bulk PBMCs, CD4 and CD8 fractions, and dextramer-positive and dextramer-negative fractions. Source: CD8+ T cells sorted from PBMCs, taken 45 days after the yellow fever booster vaccination. The receptor comes from a man aged 18-30 years who received the YFV17D yellow fever vaccine.

The CDR3 loop reads CASQSRGAHQETQYF. The nucleotides read TGCGCCAGCCAGTCCCGGGGGGCCCACCAAGAGACCCAGTACTTC. The rearrangement joined TRBV5-1 to TRBJ2-5, and TRBD2 may be the D gene, going by 7 matching bases. The CDR3 covers 15 residues, taking in both the cysteine and the phenylalanine. The only DNA kept is the CDR3, 45 bases in frame from the first base. V is clipped by 7 bases and J by 0 bases, and the sequence between their germline boundaries is 16 bases long. Via the germline V gene, CDR1 is SGHRS and CDR2 YFSETQ.